The clone carrying this T cell receptor beta chain was seen repeatedly, ten times or more. The antigen is unknown. Samples came from axillary lymph nodes draining the breast cancer. The V end was cut by 5 bases, the J end by 4 bases, with 9 bases between. Germline lookup yields CDR1 DFQATT and CDR2 SNEGSKA (reference sequence). This CDR3 region has 11 residues. These data originate in a study of breast tumors, draining lymph nodes, adjacent tissues. Study-wide results and caveats: Luminal-like breast cancer showed significantly higher tumor–nontumor repertoire similarity than basal-like.

TCRdb reprocessed the multiplex PCR reads via MiXCR and lists one record per CDR3 protein. The repertoire includes 65,000 to 80,000 distinct CDR3 sequences, about 21% of them detected once, and 2% to 2.5% sits in the top ten. V is TRBV20-1 and J is TRBJ2-7; D is undetermined. What was sequenced was axillary lymph node tissue. This TCR was sampled from a female donor with breast cancer. Some clones in this sample may be carry-over from other donors' samples. For the CDR3, the DNA is TGCAGTGCTCCCCTGGATTACGAGCAGTACTTC. As protein: CSAPLDYEQYF.